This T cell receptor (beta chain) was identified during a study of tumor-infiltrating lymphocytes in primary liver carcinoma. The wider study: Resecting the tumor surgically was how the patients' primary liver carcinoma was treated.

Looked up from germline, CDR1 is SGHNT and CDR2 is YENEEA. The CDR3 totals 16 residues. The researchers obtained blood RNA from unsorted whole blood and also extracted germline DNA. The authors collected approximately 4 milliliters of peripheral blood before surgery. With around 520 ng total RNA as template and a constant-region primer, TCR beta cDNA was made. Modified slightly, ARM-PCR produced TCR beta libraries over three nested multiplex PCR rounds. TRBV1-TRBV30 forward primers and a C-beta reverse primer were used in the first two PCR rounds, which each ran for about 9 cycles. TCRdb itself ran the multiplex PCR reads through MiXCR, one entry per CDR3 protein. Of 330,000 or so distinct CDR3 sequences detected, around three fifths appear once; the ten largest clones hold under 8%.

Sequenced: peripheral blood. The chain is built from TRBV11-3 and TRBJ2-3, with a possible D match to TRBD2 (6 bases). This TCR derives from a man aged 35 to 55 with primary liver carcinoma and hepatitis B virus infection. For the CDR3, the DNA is TGTGTCAGTAGCTTAGGTGGCTGGGGACTTAAAGATACGCAGTATTTT. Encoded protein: CVSSLGGWGLKDTQYF. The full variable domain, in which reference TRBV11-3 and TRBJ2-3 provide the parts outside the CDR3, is EAGVVQSPRYKIIEKKQPVAFWCNPISGHNTLYWYLQNLGQGPELLIRYENEEAVDDSQLPKDRFSAERLKGVDSTLKIQPAELGDSAVYLCVSSLGGWGLKDTQYFGPGTRLTVL.